The 24 T cell receptor beta chains presented below share a single source sample, sequenced in a study of chemoradiotherapy in HPV16-positive cancers. Measured with immunoSEQ multiplex PCR; TCRdb has only the in-frame clones, and not every one. The sample contains some 29,000 clones, 85% to 95% of which appear only once. The source material was blood, sampled from a patient who underwent chemoradiotherapy. The receptors stem from a human donor with HPV-associated anogenital cancer.

V and J are TRBV6-1 and TRBJ1-2, with D perhaps TRBD1 (5 bases). Germline V gene lookup returns CDR1 MNHNS and CDR2 SASEGT. This CDR3 is built from 14 residues. V shed 6 bases and J shed 2 bases, with 13 bases lying between them. For the CDR3, the DNA is TGTGCCAGCAGCGAAAACAAGGGGAACTATGGCTACACCTTC. Translating gives CASSENKGNYGYTF.

The DNA for the CDR3 is TGCGCCAGCAGCCGGTTCCTAGCGGGGATTACCGGGGAGCTGTTTTTT. Amino acids: CASSRFLAGITGELFF. V gene TRBV4-3 combines with J gene TRBJ2-2; 9 bases are shared with TRBD2. J was trimmed by 5 bases and V by 4 bases; bases with no gene match: 8. This CDR3 spans 16 amino acids. Germline CDR1 and CDR2: LGHNA and YSLEER.

Of note for this clone: Sequence at one end of the junction differs from germline and may be a read error. The gene calls are TRBV18 and TRBJ2-5; tentatively, D is TRBD1 (6 bases). CDR3 size: 13 residues. Germline V CDR1 and CDR2: KGHSH, LQKENI. CDR3 in amino acids: CASSPMGPGQGNF. CDR3 bases: TGTGCCAGCTCACCAATGGGCCCCGGGCAGGGGAACTTC.

This chain joins TRBV4-1 and TRBJ1-4; D may be TRBD1 (6 bases). This CDR3 region has 15 residues. The V end was cut by 0 bases, the J end by 1 base, with 6 bases between. Per the germline V gene, CDR1 is MGHRA and CDR2 is YSYEKL. The CDR3 here is CASSQEDRTNEKLFF. The CDR3 region has the DNA TGCGCCAGCAGCCAAGAGGACAGAACTAATGAAAAACTGTTTTTT.

The chain joins TRBV6-6 to TRBJ2-7, with a weak D call TRBD2 (5 bases). Germline-derived CDR1 and CDR2 are MNHNY and SVGAGI (reference sequence). The CDR3 length is 13 residues. Trimming took off 2 bases at V and 0 bases at J, with 5 bases between the two ends. CDR3: CASSYEGSYEQYF. The CDR3 DNA follows: TGTGCCAGCAGTTACGAGGGCTCCTACGAGCAGTACTTC.

The chain recombines TRBV7-9 with TRBJ2-3; D is tentatively TRBD1 or TRBD2 (5 bases each). The CDR3 length is 14 residues. Germline V CDR1 and CDR2: SEHNR, FQNEAQ (reference sequence). V was pared by 3 bases and J by 9 bases, with 16 bases between. The CDR3 DNA sequence: TGTGCCAGCAGCTTGCTGGGACCGGGTTGGACGCAGTATTTT. Protein sequence: CASSLLGPGWTQYF.

The chain combines TRBV7-2 with TRBJ2-1; D unclear. With 2 bases removed from V and 8 bases from J, the gap between germline ends came to 10 bases. CDR1 is SGHTA and CDR2 is FQGNSA in the germline V gene. CDR3 length: 13 residues. The CDR3 sequence is CASSLIGSDEQFF. CDR3 DNA: TGTGCCAGCAGCTTAATCGGTTCTGATGAGCAGTTCTTC.

The chain uses TRBV18 and TRBJ2-7; D is possibly TRBD1 (5 bases). The length of the CDR3 is 14 residues. CDR1 is KGHSH and CDR2 is LQKENI in the germline V gene. Trimming took 1 base from V and 6 from J, leaving 13 bases between them. This CDR3 reads CASSPQGVGVEQYF. The CDR3 DNA reads as TGTGCCAGCTCACCACAAGGGGTGGGTGTCGAGCAGTACTTC.

The table lists this clone with a count of one. This chain links TRBV19 with TRBJ2-1; 7 nucleotides align to TRBD2. J gave up 5 bases and V 1 base, and 8 bases lay outside the gene matches. CDR1 and CDR2 from the germline V gene are LNHDA and SQIVND (reference sequence). The CDR3 has 16 amino acids. The CDR3 protein is CASSIGGLGLNNEQFF. In nucleotides, the CDR3 is TGTGCCAGTAGTATAGGAGGGTTGGGACTAAACAATGAGCAGTTCTTC.

This clone was picked up a small number of times. The chain is built from TRBV9 and TRBJ1-2; 7 bases agree with TRBD1. The germline CDR1 and CDR2 sequences are SGDLS and YYNGEE. The V and J ends lost 3 bases and 8 bases, in that order; junction bases with no gene match: 19. This CDR3 comprises 17 residues. The CDR3 DNA reads TGTGCCAGCAGCGCCATGCCCCATTCGGGCAGGGGGAACGGCTACACCTTC. Its translation is CASSAMPHSGRGNGYTF.

The chain carries TRBV10-2 and TRBJ2-1; 16 bases agree with TRBD2. The V segment lost 6 bases and the J segment 9 bases; nucleotides outside the gene matches: 8. This CDR3 has 16 amino acids. Germline V lookup: CDR1 WSHSY, CDR2 SAAADI. DNA of the CDR3: TGCGCCAGCAGGGAGGGGACTAGCGGGAGGGCCGGTGAGCAGTTCTTC. It is translated as CASREGTSGRAGEQFF.

This chain joins TRBV30 and TRBJ1-2; D gene unclear. Germline CDR1 is GTSNPN and CDR2 is SVGIG (reference sequence). The V end lost 0 bases, the J end lost 3 bases, and 5 bases lay between the germline ends. The CDR3 covers 12 residues. The CDR3, as DNA: TGTGCCTGGAGTGTAATGCACTATGGCTACACCTTC. It translates to CAWSVMHYGYTF.

For this clone: Other DNA sequences in this specimen translate into the identical CDR3. The chain links TRBV7-9 to TRBJ1-5; a weak D match, TRBD1 (5 bases). Germline V gives CDR1 SEHNR, CDR2 FQNEAQ (reference sequence). The CDR3 has 15 amino acids. Between the trimmed V and J ends, which lost 3 bases and 0 bases, there was a span of 9 bases. The CDR3 bases are TGTGCCAGCAGCTTGGGGGGATATAGCAATCAGCCCCAGCATTTT. It translates to CASSLGGYSNQPQHF.

The chain couples TRBV27 to TRBJ1-5, with D perhaps matching TRBD1 (6 bases). The germline gives CDR1 MNHEY, CDR2 SMNVEV (reference sequence). This CDR3 spans 16 amino acids. The V end was cut by 2 bases, the J end by 7 bases, with 18 bases between. The CDR3 DNA sequence: TGTGCCAGCAGTTTAGTCCCGGGACACCCCGGGCAGCCCCAGCATTTT. Protein product: CASSLVPGHPGQPQHF.

This rearrangement joins TRBV28 to TRBJ2-7, with a weak D call TRBD2 (6 bases). Trimming cost V 5 bases and J 4 bases, with 15 bases left between them. There are 14 residues in the CDR3. Per germline, CDR1 MDHEN and CDR2 SYDVKM. The DNA of the CDR3 is TGTGCCAGCAGTCCATTTGGGGGGAGTTACGAGCAGTACTTC. As protein: CASSPFGGSYEQYF.

This chain joins TRBV5-1 and TRBJ2-7; D is possibly TRBD2 (5 bases). V was trimmed by 0 bases and J by 5 bases, leaving 12 bases between them. The CDR3 has 14 amino acids. Germline V lookup: CDR1 SGHRS, CDR2 YFSETQ. DNA for the CDR3: TGCGCCAGCAGCTTGGGCGAGGGTATGGACGAGCAGTACTTC. Protein sequence: CASSLGEGMDEQYF.

The DNA of the CDR3 is TGTGCCAGCAGTTTATTGGGTACTAATGAAAAACTGTTTTTT. The encoded protein is CASSLLGTNEKLFF. This rearrangement joins TRBV28 to TRBJ1-4; D is undetermined. Germline CDR1 is MDHEN and CDR2 is SYDVKM. This CDR3 spans 14 amino acids. Trimming removed 1 base from V and 2 bases from J, with 5 bases in between. Combining the CDR3 with reference TRBV28 and TRBJ1-4 gives the whole variable domain DVKVTQSSRYLVKRTGEKVFLECVQDMDHENMFWYRQDPGLGLRLIYFSYDVKMKEKGDIPEGYSVSREKKERFSLILESASTNQTSMYLCASSLLGTNEKLFFGSGTQLSVL.

The chain is built from TRBV6-6 and TRBJ1-1; D gene uncertain. This CDR3 has 16 residues. Deletions cut 6 bases from V and 0 bases from J, with 17 bases between. Germline V gene lookup returns CDR1 MNHNY and CDR2 SVGAGI (reference sequence). The chain's CDR3 is CASRPPRRELNTEAFF. CDR3 nucleotide sequence: TGTGCCAGCAGACCCCCTCGAAGGGAGTTGAACACTGAAGCTTTCTTT.

This clone was recorded only once. The V gene is TRBV5-1, the J gene TRBJ2-1; 7 positions match TRBD1. This CDR3 has 15 residues. CDR1 and CDR2 from the germline V gene are SGHRS and YFSETQ. With 4 bases clipped from V and 4 bases from J, the junction kept 8 bases outside the gene matches. The CDR3 sequence is CASSPGQGVYNEQFF. CDR3 DNA sequence: TGCGCCAGCAGCCCGGGGCAGGGGGTATACAATGAGCAGTTCTTC.

The chain carries TRBV7-2 and TRBJ2-5; weak D call: TRBD1 (6 bases). V lost 5 bases to trimming and J lost 4 bases, with 14 bases between them. Germline V gives CDR1 SGHTA, CDR2 FQGNSA. The CDR3 sequence is 14 residues long. The CDR3 DNA reads TGTGCCAGCAGCACTACAGGGTGGGGAGAGACCCAGTACTTC. Protein: CASSTTGWGETQYF.

The J gene is TRBJ1-3, the V gene TRBV4-2; possibly TRBD1 for D (5 bases). The CDR3 runs to 16 residues. The germline gives CDR1 LGHNA, CDR2 YNFKEQ. The germline V and J ends were trimmed by 0 bases and 1 base, with 10 bases remaining between them. The DNA for the CDR3 is TGTGCCAGCAGCCAAGATCCAGGGTTGTCTGGAAACACCATATATTTT. It yields the protein CASSQDPGLSGNTIYF.

The gene calls are TRBV5-6 and TRBJ1-5; 8 bases match TRBD1. V was clipped by 0 bases and J by 1 base; unmatched bases: 6. Germline V gives CDR1 SGHDT, CDR2 YYEEEE. The CDR3 consists of 17 residues. The CDR3 sequence: CASSLGPQGASNQPQHF. The CDR3 DNA follows: TGTGCCAGCAGCTTGGGACCCCAGGGGGCGAGCAATCAGCCCCAGCATTTT.

The chain couples TRBV18 to TRBJ1-6; D is perhaps TRBD1 (5 bases). Germline V gene sequence: CDR1 KGHSH, CDR2 LQKENI. CDR3 length equals 15 residues. Deletions cut 3 bases from V and 8 bases from J, with 14 bases between. DNA of the CDR3: TGTGCCAGCTCACCTCTACGACAGTTGGATTCACCCCTCCACTTT. It is translated as CASSPLRQLDSPLHF.

The chain joins TRBV4-1 to TRBJ1-2; unclear D gene. V gave up 0 bases and J gave up 5 bases, with 13 bases separating them. There are 15 residues in the CDR3. The germline V gene has CDR1 MGHRA and CDR2 YSYEKL. CDR3 in DNA: TGCGCCAGCAGCCAAGATCGCGCCAGCCAATATGGCTACACCTTC. Its protein product is CASSQDRASQYGYTF.